This TCR beta chain comes out of a study of blood T cell repertoires in COVID-19 (dated by TCRdb to 2019 to 2021). Concerning the study at large: Samples from collaborators originated in the United States, Italy and Spain and spanned both the acute and convalescent phases of COVID-19. Where HLA class I and class II types were available, the types were taken from metadata supplied by the sample provider, not from assay-based typing. The repertoires were released in a freely available public database meant as a resource for research on the immune response to SARS-CoV-2. The samples were drawn from the first 160 participants of the ongoing ImmuneRACE study and from 1,254 subjects provided by 6 global collaborators. The sample metadata nearly always contained a de-identified subject ID, COVID-19 status, age in years and sex. The dataset comprised deeply sampled blood TCRbeta repertoires from subjects exposed to, actively infected with, or recovered from COVID-19. The prospective study material was composed of cDNA or gDNA derived from T cells, B-cell-depleted T cells, or PBMCs.

This clone was counted a single time. Its antigen specificity is not known. No much larger clone exists at a distance of one base, and base qualities are not known. In Seattle, one collaborating source enrolled patients while the infection was active and tracked those patients longitudinally over the course of disease. The collaborating institutions used their own protocols to collect whole blood in K2EDTA tubes. For TCRbeta analysis, collaborator samples were shipped as frozen whole blood, as isolated PBMCs, or as DNA extracted from either sample type. Study-level results and caveats: The amount of clinical and demographic metadata varied by source and participant and was provided uncurated.

The germline V gene supplies CDR1 MDHEN and CDR2 SYDVKM. From the cysteine up to the phenylalanine, the CDR3 has a length of 15 residues. Only the CDR3 part of the read is kept: 45 bases, read in frame from the first base. V has 5 bases trimmed and J has 6 bases trimmed; junction bases matching no gene number 5. TCRbeta CDR3 regions were amplified from genomic DNA using the immunoSEQ Assay, a bias-controlled multiplex PCR. Per the source publication's procedure: Within the assay, amplification of reference gene primers was used to estimate how many nucleated cells each sample contained. To quantify the absolute abundance of each unique TCRbeta CDR3 rearrangement, sequence reads were collapsed and filtered. For each sample, productive Simpson clonality was calculated as the square root of Simpson's diversity index across productive rearrangements. TCRdb mirrors the immuneACCESS table, restricted to in-frame sequences. Some clones are absent from its copies; in checked studies, under half trace to an unresolved V gene, and the reason for the others is unknown. That table gives V, J and clone size, and the DNA gave D and trimming. This sample comprises about 54,000 clones, about 87% of them detected only once. The top ten clones comprise roughly 3.6% of the sample.

The rearrangement joined TRBV28 to TRBJ1-5; TRBD1 matches 12 bases in the middle. The sequenced sample consisted of peripheral blood. This clonotype originated in a man aged 40-55 years with COVID-19, enrolled during active disease. This receptor has the CDR3 CASSGTGGWGQPQHF. In nucleotides, the sequence is TGTGCCAGCAGTGGGACAGGGGGCTGGGGTCAGCCCCAGCATTTT.